Given below is one TCR beta chain in context. The repertoire was sequenced with immunoSEQ multiplex PCR; TCRdb's copy has only in-frame clones and lacks some. The table has 140,000 to 150,000 clones, around 90% seen once. The sample belongs to a study of T cell responses to AZD1222 COVID-19 vaccine. Germline assignment: CDR1 LNHNV and CDR2 YYDKDF (reference sequence). This CDR3 is 10 amino acids long. V was cut by 0 bases and J by 10 bases, with 1 base left in between. V gene TRBV15 combines with J gene TRBJ2-1, with D uncertain. The receptor's source is an adult in good health. Here the sequenced sample was peripheral blood, taken on day 0 of AZD1222 vaccination. In DNA, the CDR3 is TGTGCCACCAGCAGAGAGGAGCAGTTCTTC. Translating it yields CATSREEQFF. Together with reference TRBV15 and TRBJ2-1, the CDR3 gives the full variable domain: DAMVIQNPRYQVTQFGKPVTLSCSQTLNHNVMYWYQQKSSQAPKLLFHYYDKDFNNEADTPDNFQSRRPNTSFCFLDIRSPGLGDTAMYLCATSREEQFFGPGTRLTVL.